This T cell receptor (beta chain) was identified during a study of cytotoxic CD8 clonotypes in ibrutinib-treated CLL. Clones were read by immunoSEQ multiplex PCR, and TCRdb kept only the in-frame ones, dropping some. This table has about 130,000 clones, about 85% appearing once. This CDR3 comprises 15 residues. The ends were cut back, 0 bases at V and 8 bases at J, with 15 bases in the middle. The V gene's germline CDR1 is SGHTS and CDR2 YDEGEE. Overall study results and limits: Progressing and sustained-remission patients had different sampling times. Stable or contracted on treatment, public clonotypes were also uncommon.

Cryopreserved PBMCs provided 2 to 2.5 micrograms of genomic DNA for the TCR beta libraries. Turning to this clone: Its antigen is as yet unknown.

This clonotype was obtained from a human donor with chronic lymphocytic leukemia. V is TRBV5-8 and J is TRBJ1-5; maybe TRBD1 (5 bases). Sample: PBMCs, taken after 24 months of ibrutinib treatment. The CDR3 sequence: CASSLGLGTPEPQHF. CDR3 DNA: TGTGCCAGCAGCTTGGGACTCGGGACTCCGGAGCCCCAGCATTTT. The full variable domain, with the rest looked up from reference TRBV5-8 and TRBJ1-5, is EAGVTQSPTHLIKTRGQQATLRCSPISGHTSVYWYQQALGLGLQFLLWYDEGEERNRGNFPPRFSGRQFPNYSSELNVNALELEDSALYLCASSLGLGTPEPQHFGDGTRLSIL.